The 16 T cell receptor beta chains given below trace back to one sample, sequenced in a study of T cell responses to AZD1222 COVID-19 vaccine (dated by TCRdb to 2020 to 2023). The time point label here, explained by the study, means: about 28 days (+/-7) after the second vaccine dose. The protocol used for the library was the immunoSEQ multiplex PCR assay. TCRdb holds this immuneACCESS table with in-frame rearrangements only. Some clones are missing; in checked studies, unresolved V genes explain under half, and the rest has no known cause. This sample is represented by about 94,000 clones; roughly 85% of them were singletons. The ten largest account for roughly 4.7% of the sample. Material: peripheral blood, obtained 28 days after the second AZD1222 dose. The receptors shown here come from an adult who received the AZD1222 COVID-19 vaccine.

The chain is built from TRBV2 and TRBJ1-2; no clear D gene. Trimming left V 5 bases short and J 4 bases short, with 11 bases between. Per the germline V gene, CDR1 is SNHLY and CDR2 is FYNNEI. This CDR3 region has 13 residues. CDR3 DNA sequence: TGTGCCAGCAGTTCGACCGGGCTCTATGGCTACACCTTC. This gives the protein CASSSTGLYGYTF.

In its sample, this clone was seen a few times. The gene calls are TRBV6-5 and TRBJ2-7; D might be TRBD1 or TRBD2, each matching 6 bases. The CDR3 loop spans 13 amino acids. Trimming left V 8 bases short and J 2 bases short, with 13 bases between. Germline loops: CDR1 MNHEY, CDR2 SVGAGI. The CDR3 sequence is CASRRGAAYEQYF. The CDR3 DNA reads TGTGCCAGCCGAAGGGGGGCGGCCTACGAGCAGTACTTC.

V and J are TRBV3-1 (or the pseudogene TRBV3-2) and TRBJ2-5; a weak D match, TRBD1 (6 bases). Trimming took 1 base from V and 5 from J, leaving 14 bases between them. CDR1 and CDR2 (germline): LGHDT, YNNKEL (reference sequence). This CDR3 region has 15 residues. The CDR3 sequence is CASSQGLGAWETQYF. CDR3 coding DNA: TGTGCCAGCAGCCAAGGATTGGGGGCTTGGGAGACCCAGTACTTC.

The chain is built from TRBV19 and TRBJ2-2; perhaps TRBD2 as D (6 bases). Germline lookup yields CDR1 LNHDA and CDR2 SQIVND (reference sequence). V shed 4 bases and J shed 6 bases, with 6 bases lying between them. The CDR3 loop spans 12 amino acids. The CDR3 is CASSRGAGELFF. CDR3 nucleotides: TGTGCCAGTAGTAGGGGGGCCGGGGAGCTGTTTTTT.

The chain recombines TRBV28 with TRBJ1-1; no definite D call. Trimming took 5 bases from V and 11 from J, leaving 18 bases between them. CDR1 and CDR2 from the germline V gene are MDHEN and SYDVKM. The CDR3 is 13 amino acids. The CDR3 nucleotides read TGTGCCAGCAGTCCCCTCGTGGGATTAGGGGCTTTCTTT. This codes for CASSPLVGLGAFF.

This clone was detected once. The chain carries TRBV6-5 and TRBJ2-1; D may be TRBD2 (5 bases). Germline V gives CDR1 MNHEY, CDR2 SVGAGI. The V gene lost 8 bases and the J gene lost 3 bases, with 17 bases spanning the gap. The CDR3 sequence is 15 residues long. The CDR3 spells CASRGEKRIYNEQFF. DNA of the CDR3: TGTGCCAGCCGGGGAGAGAAAAGAATCTACAATGAGCAGTTCTTC.

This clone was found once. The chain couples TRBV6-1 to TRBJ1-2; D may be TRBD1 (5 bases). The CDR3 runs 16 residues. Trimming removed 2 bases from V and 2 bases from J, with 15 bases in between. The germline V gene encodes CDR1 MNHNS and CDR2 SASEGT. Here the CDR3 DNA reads TGTGCCAGCAGTGAATGGGACGGCCAGCCGAACTATGGCTACACCTTC. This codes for CASSEWDGQPNYGYTF.

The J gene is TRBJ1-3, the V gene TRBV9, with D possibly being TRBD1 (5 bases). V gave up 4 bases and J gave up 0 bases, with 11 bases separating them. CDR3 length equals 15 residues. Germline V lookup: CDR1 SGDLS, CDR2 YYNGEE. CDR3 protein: CASSPTGVSGNTIYF. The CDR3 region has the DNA TGTGCCAGCAGCCCAACAGGCGTCTCTGGAAACACCATATATTTT.

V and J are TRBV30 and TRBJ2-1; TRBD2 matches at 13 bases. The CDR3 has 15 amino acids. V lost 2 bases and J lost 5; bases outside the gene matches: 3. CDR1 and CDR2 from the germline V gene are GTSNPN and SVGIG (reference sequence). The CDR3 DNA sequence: TGTGCCTGGAGTACGGGACTAGCGGGAAACAATGAGCAGTTCTTC. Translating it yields CAWSTGLAGNNEQFF. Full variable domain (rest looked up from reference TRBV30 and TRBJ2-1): SQTIHQWPATLVQPVGSPLSLECTVEGTSNPNLYWYRQAAGRGLQLLFYSVGIGQISSEVPQNLSASRPQDRQFILSSKKLLLSDSGFYLCAWSTGLAGNNEQFFGPGTRLTVL.

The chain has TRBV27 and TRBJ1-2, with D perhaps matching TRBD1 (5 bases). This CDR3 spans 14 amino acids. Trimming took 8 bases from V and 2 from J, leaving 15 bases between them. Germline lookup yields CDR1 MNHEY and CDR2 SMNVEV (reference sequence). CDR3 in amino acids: CASAVGGTNYGYTF. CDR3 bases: TGTGCCAGCGCGGTGGGGGGAACCAACTATGGCTACACCTTC.

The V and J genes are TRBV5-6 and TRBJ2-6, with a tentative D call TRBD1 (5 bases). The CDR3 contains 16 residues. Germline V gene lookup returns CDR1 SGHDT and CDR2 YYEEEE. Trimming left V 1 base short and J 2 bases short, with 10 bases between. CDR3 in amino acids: CASSLLAGPGANVLTF. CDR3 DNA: TGTGCCAGCAGCTTGCTCGCAGGGCCTGGGGCCAACGTCCTGACTTTC. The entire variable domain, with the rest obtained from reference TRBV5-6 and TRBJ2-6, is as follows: DAGVTQSPTHLIKTRGQQVTLRCSPKSGHDTVSWYQQALGQGPQFIFQYYEEEERQRGNFPDRFSGHQFPNYSSELNVNALLLGDSALYLCASSLLAGPGANVLTFGAGSRLTVL.

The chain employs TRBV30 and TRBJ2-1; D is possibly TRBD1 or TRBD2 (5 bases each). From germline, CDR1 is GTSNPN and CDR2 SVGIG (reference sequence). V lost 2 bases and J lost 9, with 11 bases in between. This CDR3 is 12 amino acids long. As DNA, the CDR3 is TGTGCCTGGAGTAGGGACCTAGTTGAGCAGTTCTTC. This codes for CAWSRDLVEQFF.

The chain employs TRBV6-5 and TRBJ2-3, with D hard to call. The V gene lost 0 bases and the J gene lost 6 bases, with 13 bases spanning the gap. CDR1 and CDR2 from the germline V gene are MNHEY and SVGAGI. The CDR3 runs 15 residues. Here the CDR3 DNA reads TGTGCCAGCAGTTACTCGACCGCACCCGGGGATACGCAGTATTTT. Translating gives CASSYSTAPGDTQYF.

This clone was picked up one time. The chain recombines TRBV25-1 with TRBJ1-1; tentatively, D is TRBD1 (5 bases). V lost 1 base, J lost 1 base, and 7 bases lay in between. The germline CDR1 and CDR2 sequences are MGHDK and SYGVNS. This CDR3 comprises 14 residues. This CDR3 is CASSEFGGNTEAFF. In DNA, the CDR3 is TGTGCCAGCAGTGAATTCGGGGGGAACACTGAAGCTTTCTTT.

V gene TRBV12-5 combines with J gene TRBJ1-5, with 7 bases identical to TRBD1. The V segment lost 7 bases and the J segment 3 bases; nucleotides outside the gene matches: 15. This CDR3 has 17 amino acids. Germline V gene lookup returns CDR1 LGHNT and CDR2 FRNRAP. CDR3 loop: CASVLTGTATSNQPQHF. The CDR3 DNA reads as TGTGCTAGTGTTTTAACCGGGACAGCCACTTCCAATCAGCCCCAGCATTTT.

CDR3 in DNA: TGTGCCAGCAGCCAAGAGGCCCACCGCACAGATACGCAGTATTTT. Its translation: CASSQEAHRTDTQYF. The chain combines TRBV3-1 (or the pseudogene TRBV3-2) with TRBJ2-3, with D uncertain. The CDR3 runs 15 residues. Deletions cut 0 bases from V and 1 base from J, with 8 bases between. Germline V gene lookup returns CDR1 LGHDT and CDR2 YNNKEL (reference sequence).